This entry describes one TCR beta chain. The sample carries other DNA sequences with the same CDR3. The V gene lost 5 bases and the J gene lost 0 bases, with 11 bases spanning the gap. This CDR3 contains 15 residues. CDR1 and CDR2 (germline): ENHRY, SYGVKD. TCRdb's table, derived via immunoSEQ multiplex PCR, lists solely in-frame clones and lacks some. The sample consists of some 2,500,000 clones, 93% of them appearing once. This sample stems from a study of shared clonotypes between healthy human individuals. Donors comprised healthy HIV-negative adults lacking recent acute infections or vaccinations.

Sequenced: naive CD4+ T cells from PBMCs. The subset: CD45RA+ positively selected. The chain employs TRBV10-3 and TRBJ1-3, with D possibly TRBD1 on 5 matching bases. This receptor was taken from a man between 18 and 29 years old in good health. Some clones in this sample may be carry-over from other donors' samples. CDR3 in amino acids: CAISPGPSSGNTIYF. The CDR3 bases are TGTGCCATCAGTCCGGGACCGAGCTCTGGAAACACCATATATTTT.